Listed below are T cell receptor beta chains from one sample, sequenced in a study of T cell responses to AZD1222 COVID-19 vaccine. TCRdb's copy holds only in-frame clones and misses some; the assay was immunoSEQ multiplex PCR. This sample carries approximately 180,000 clones, about 93% of them seen once, and the ten largest clones take around 0.97%. Sequencing was performed on peripheral blood, taken 28 days after the second dose of the MenACWY control vaccine. Receptor source: an adult who received the MenACWY meningococcal vaccine as a control. The CDR3 runs from the conserved cysteine through the conserved F or W. The D gene is left open where the match is weak. The size of a clone is reported for some rows only, either as once, few or many, or as a class for expanded clones.

J gene: TRBJ1-1; D gene: TRBD1; V gene: TRBV3-1/TRBV3-2; clone size: .; CDR3 protein: CASSQDKVRGAFF; CDR3 DNA: TGTGCCAGCAGCCAAGATAAGGTCAGGGGGGCTTTCTTT
J gene: TRBJ1-6; D gene: .; V gene: TRBV2; clone size: .; CDR3 protein: CASKMRNSPLHF; CDR3 DNA: TGTGCCAGCAAGATGAGAAATTCACCCCTCCACTTT
J gene: TRBJ2-5; D gene: TRBD2; V gene: TRBV28; clone size: once; CDR3 protein: CASSPQRLAGVQETQYF; CDR3 DNA: TGTGCCAGCAGTCCACAACGACTAGCGGGAGTCCAAGAGACCCAGTACTTC
J gene: TRBJ2-2; D gene: TRBD1; V gene: TRBV2; clone size: .; CDR3 protein: CASQDRGGSWNTGELFF; CDR3 DNA: TGTGCCAGCCAGGACAGGGGGGGTTCCTGGAACACCGGGGAGCTGTTTTTT
J gene: TRBJ2-7; D gene: .; V gene: TRBV30; clone size: once; CDR3 protein: CAWSGQLYEQFRF; CDR3 DNA: TGTGCCTGGAGTGGGCAGCTTTATGAGCAGTTTCGCTTC
J gene: TRBJ1-1; D gene: TRBD1; V gene: TRBV7-9; clone size: .; CDR3 protein: CASSSATLDRAAGAFF; CDR3 DNA: TGTGCCAGCAGCTCAGCCACGTTGGACAGGGCGGCTGGAGCTTTCTTT
J gene: TRBJ1-4; D gene: .; V gene: TRBV6-1; clone size: .; CDR3 protein: CASSEASGGVEKLFF; CDR3 DNA: TGTGCCAGCAGTGAAGCTTCCGGGGGGGTGGAAAAACTGTTTTTT
J gene: TRBJ2-2; D gene: TRBD1; V gene: TRBV13; clone size: .; CDR3 protein: CASSNRDRHTGELFF; CDR3 DNA: TGTGCCAGCAGCAACCGGGACAGACACACCGGGGAGCTGTTTTTT
J gene: TRBJ1-1; D gene: .; V gene: TRBV2; clone size: .; CDR3 protein: CASSALLEAFF; CDR3 DNA: TGTGCCAGCAGTGCCCTTCTTGAAGCTTTCTTT
J gene: TRBJ1-1; D gene: .; V gene: TRBV29-1; clone size: .; CDR3 protein: CSVIRTIPSTEAFF; CDR3 DNA: TGCAGCGTCATCCGGACAATCCCCAGCACTGAAGCTTTCTTT
J gene: TRBJ1-1; D gene: .; V gene: TRBV28; clone size: .; CDR3 protein: CASITGMNTEAFF; CDR3 DNA: TGTGCCAGCATAACAGGGATGAACACTGAAGCTTTCTTT
J gene: TRBJ1-4; D gene: .; V gene: TRBV27; clone size: .; CDR3 protein: CASSLRQLNEKLFF; CDR3 DNA: TGTGCCAGCAGTTTACGACAGTTGAATGAAAAACTGTTTTTT
J gene: TRBJ1-1; D gene: .; V gene: TRBV11-3; clone size: .; CDR3 protein: CASSFRPNTEAFF; CDR3 DNA: TGTGCCAGCAGCTTCCGCCCCAACACTGAAGCTTTCTTT
J gene: TRBJ2-5; D gene: TRBD2; V gene: TRBV7-8; clone size: .; CDR3 protein: CASSPSRGEEETQYF; CDR3 DNA: TGTGCCAGCAGCCCCAGTCGGGGGGAGGAGGAGACCCAGTACTTC
J gene: TRBJ2-7; D gene: .; V gene: TRBV5-1; clone size: once; CDR3 protein: CASSSTGISYEQYF; CDR3 DNA: TGCGCCAGCAGCTCCACGGGGATCTCCTACGAGCAGTACTTC